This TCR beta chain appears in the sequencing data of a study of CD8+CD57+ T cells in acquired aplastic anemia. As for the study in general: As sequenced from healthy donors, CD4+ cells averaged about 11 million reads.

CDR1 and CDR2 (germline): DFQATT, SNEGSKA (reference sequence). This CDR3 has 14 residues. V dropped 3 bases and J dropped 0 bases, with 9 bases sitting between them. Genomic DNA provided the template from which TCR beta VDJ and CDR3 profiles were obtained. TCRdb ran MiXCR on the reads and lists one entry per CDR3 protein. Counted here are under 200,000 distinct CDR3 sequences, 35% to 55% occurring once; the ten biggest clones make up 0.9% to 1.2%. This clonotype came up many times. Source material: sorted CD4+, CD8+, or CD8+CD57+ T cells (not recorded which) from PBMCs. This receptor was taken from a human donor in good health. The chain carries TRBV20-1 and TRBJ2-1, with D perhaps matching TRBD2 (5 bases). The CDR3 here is CSASPGSSYNEQFF. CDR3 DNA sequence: TGCAGTGCTAGCCCGGGAAGCTCCTACAATGAGCAGTTCTTC.